This T cell receptor beta chain was retrieved from a study of cytomegalovirus exposure and HLA in healthy donors (dated by TCRdb to 2016 to 2017). Context from the whole study: According to a later analysis, one platform produced both the roughly 130 validation repertoires and the roughly 660 repertoires of the first cohort. The study aimed to test whether cataloging public T cell receptors could reveal signatures of past pathogen exposure. Besides the first cohort of around 670 subjects, a separate validation cohort made up of over a hundred different subjects was used. High-throughput TCR immunosequencing, statistical association of individual TCRs with disease status, and machine learning were combined to predict cytomegalovirus infection status. Study-wide conclusions, independent of this receptor: The classifier was reported to diagnose cytomegalovirus status with high specificity and sensitivity in both the original and validation cohorts. In vitro tests confirmed that a few of the cytomegalovirus-associated TCR beta chains recognize cytomegalovirus antigens. The validation cohort had no HLA typing available for a later analysis, so co-occurrence within that cohort was assessed over all 120 repertoires. The authors suggested that the approach could potentially be generalized to other disease states and immunological phenotypes. In a later analysis, TCRs clustered in the first cohort were found to also tend to co-occur in the approximately 110 validation repertoires, with approximately 94% of cluster scores above 0. Most TCR sequences were observed very rarely across donors, whereas some public TCRs were present in many individuals. The study listed 150 to 200 TCR beta chains as associated with cytomegalovirus.

The cysteine opens and the phenylalanine closes a CDR3 of 15 amino acids. Solely the CDR3 DNA is kept, with 45 bases framed from the first base. Clipping removes 2 bases from V and 0 bases from J, with 5 as the unmatched junction base count. As encoded in the germline V gene, CDR1 is SGDLS while CDR2 is YYNGEE. Regarding this clone: Its binding antigen is unknown. Within one base of it there is no much larger clone, and no base qualities were kept.

Library generation was performed with the immunoSEQ multiplex PCR assay. Regarding the original processing steps: A statistical classification framework was developed to diagnose cytomegalovirus status using the catalog of TCR beta chain sequences. TCRdb retrieved this table from immuneACCESS and kept in-frame rearrangements only. Not all clones are present; in checked studies, unresolved V genes account for under half, and no reason is known for the remainder. That table gives V, J and clone size, and the DNA gave D and trimming. The sample table holds about 270,000 clones, of which around 86% were seen once. The ten biggest clones cover about 1% of the sample. The donors were included in the validation cohort of 90 to 150 subjects, a group kept apart from the roughly 700-subject first cohort.

The sample was PBMCs. The receptor's source is a woman aged 18-29 years in good health and CMV-seronegative. The receptor chain draws on TRBV9 and TRBJ2-7; TRBD1 agrees with 7 junctional bases. The DNA sequence is given as TGTGCCAGCAGCGTGGGACAGACTCGCTCCTACGAGCAGTACTTC. Translation gives CASSVGQTRSYEQYF.